This passage covers 15 T cell receptor beta chains from one sample sequenced in a study of T cells in Graves' hyperthyroidism and ophthalmopathy. RNA transcripts served as the template for amplifying TCR beta CDR3 regions. The HTBI primer set was used in a first-round RT-PCR of the TCR CDR3. TCRdb used MiXCR to reprocess the multiplex PCR reads, holding one entry per CDR3 protein. Among 550,000 to 800,000 distinct CDR3 sequences, around 16% were seen once, and the ten largest hold roughly 15%. Input material: blood. The receptors originated from a man aged 45-60 years with Graves' hyperthyroidism.

This clonotype was seen ten or more times. The DNA of the CDR3 is TGTGCCAGCAGTTTCGGGGACAGTAATGAGCAGTTCTTC. Its translation: CASSFGDSNEQFF. The rearrangement links TRBV12-3 or TRBV12-4 to TRBJ2-1; TRBD1 agrees at 7 bases. J gave up 7 bases and V 3 bases, and 3 bases lay outside the gene matches. This CDR3 spans 13 amino acids.

CDR3: CASSRGTDRLTPLHF. The CDR3 region has the DNA TGTGCCAGCAGCCGCGGGACCGATAGATTGACACCCCTCCACTTT. The genes are TRBV6-2 or TRBV6-3 and TRBJ1-6, with a possible D match to TRBD1 (5 bases). The germline V and J ends were trimmed by 6 bases and 11 bases, with 20 bases remaining between them. This CDR3 contains 15 residues. Per germline, CDR1 MNHEY and CDR2 SVGEGT.

This clonotype was detected a few times. The chain is built from TRBV19 and TRBJ2-3; 7 positions match TRBD2. Germline V gene sequence: CDR1 LNHDA, CDR2 SQIVND (reference sequence). Losses at the gene ends were 4 bases for V and 2 bases for J; bases not matched to a gene: 9. This CDR3 contains 16 residues. The CDR3 DNA sequence: TGTGCCAGTAGTACCCTCCTCGGGGGGAACACAGATACGCAGTATTTT. Its protein is CASSTLLGGNTDTQYF. Variable domain in full (rest from reference TRBV19 and TRBJ2-3): DGGITQSPKYLFRKEGQNVTLSCEQNLNHDAMYWYRQDPGQGLRLIYYSQIVNDFQKGDIAEGYSVSREKKESFPLTVTSAQKNPTAFYLCASSTLLGGNTDTQYFGPGTRLTVL.

This clonotype was detected ten times or more. The V and J genes are TRBV10-3 and TRBJ1-1, with D perhaps TRBD1 (6 bases). V lost 0 bases and J 3 bases, leaving 8 bases between the germline ends. CDR1 and CDR2 (germline): ENHRY, SYGVKD. The CDR3 loop spans 14 amino acids. CDR3 in amino acids: CAISESSGDTEAFF. CDR3 coding DNA: TGTGCCATCAGTGAGTCGTCAGGGGACACTGAAGCTTTCTTT.

This chain connects TRBV9 to TRBJ2-1; TRBD2 aligns across 9 bases. Germline V gene sequence: CDR1 SGDLS, CDR2 YYNGEE. The length of the CDR3 is 15 residues. V was clipped by 0 bases and J by 7 bases; unmatched bases: 5. The CDR3 loop is CASSVDPAGGNEQFF. The CDR3 nucleotides read TGTGCCAGCAGCGTAGATCCCGCGGGAGGGAATGAGCAGTTCTTC.

The chain joins TRBV5-6 to TRBJ1-1, with 7 nucleotides matching TRBD1. Losses at the gene ends were 0 bases for V and 8 bases for J; bases not matched to a gene: 4. This CDR3 has 13 residues. CDR1 and CDR2 (germline): SGHDT, YYEEEE. The CDR3 coding sequence is TGTGCCAGCAGCTTGGTGGGGACAGTAGAAGCTTTCTTT. Amino acid sequence: CASSLVGTVEAFF.

This sequence joins TRBV7-3 and TRBJ2-3, with 11 bases fitting TRBD2. The J segment lost 3 bases and the V segment lost 3 bases, leaving 11 bases of the junction unmatched. Germline lookup yields CDR1 SGHTA and CDR2 FQGTGA. The CDR3 runs to 18 residues. The DNA of the CDR3 is TGTGCCAGCAGCTTGCGTCCCCTAGCGGGAGGAGGGACAGATACGCAGTATTTT. It translates to CASSLRPLAGGGTDTQYF.

The chain carries TRBV7-3 and TRBJ2-1; D is unresolved. V lost 6 bases to trimming and J lost 5 bases, with 11 bases between them. The length of the CDR3 is 13 residues. Per germline, CDR1 SGHTA and CDR2 FQGTGA. The DNA for the CDR3 is TGTGCCAGCAGTTTTTCCAGCAACAATGAGCAGTTCTTC. Amino acid sequence: CASSFSSNNEQFF.

The chain carries TRBV28 and TRBJ2-2, with 7 bases matching TRBD2. The CDR3 extends over 16 amino acids. Germline CDR1 is MDHEN and CDR2 is SYDVKM. J gave up 4 bases and V 7 bases, and 12 bases lay outside the gene matches. CDR3: CASIRSGRVGTGELFF. DNA of the CDR3: TGTGCCAGCATACGTTCAGGGAGGGTCGGCACCGGGGAGCTGTTTTTT.

The V gene is TRBV6-1, the J gene TRBJ1-3, with D unresolved. The CDR3 totals 16 residues. Trimming removed 7 bases at V and 0 bases at J, with 16 bases between. CDR1 is MNHNS and CDR2 is SASEGT in the germline V gene. The CDR3 protein is CASTPRRVFSGNTIYF. In nucleotides, the CDR3 is TGTGCCAGCACTCCCCGAAGGGTCTTCTCTGGAAACACCATATATTTT.

This chain joins TRBV7-2 and TRBJ2-7, with 9 bases aligning to TRBD2. The ends lost 4 bases at V and 6 bases at J; junction bases unmatched: 16. The CDR3 spans 17 residues. The germline V gene has CDR1 SGHTA and CDR2 FQGNSA. The CDR3 loop is CASSSRGLAGWNREQYF. The CDR3 DNA reads TGTGCCAGCAGCTCGAGGGGGCTAGCGGGATGGAACCGCGAGCAGTACTTC.

The sample holds many counts of this clonotype. The chain is built from TRBV28 and TRBJ2-7, with TRBD1 identical over 9 bases. Germline-derived CDR1 and CDR2 are MDHEN and SYDVKM. This CDR3 has 15 residues. V shed 2 bases, J shed 3 bases, and the junction held 5 bases outside the gene matches. CDR3 nucleotide sequence: TGTGCCAGCAGTTTAGGGGGGACAGGGATCTACGAGCAGTACTTC. Its translation is CASSLGGTGIYEQYF.

This clonotype was found many times. The CDR3 loop is CASRSDRGGETQYF. In DNA, the CDR3 is TGTGCCAGCAGATCCGACAGGGGGGGCGAGACCCAGTACTTC. This chain uses TRBV7-9 with TRBJ2-5; the match to TRBD1 covers 9 bases. CDR3 length: 14 amino acids. Per germline, CDR1 SEHNR and CDR2 FQNEAQ (reference sequence). The trim removed 6 bases at V and 5 bases at J, leaving 7 bases unmatched.

Concerning this clonotype: A junction boundary mismatches the germline segment, possibly from a read error. This rearrangement joins TRBV24-1 to TRBJ2-1; 8 positions match TRBD1. This CDR3 has 18 amino acids. Germline loops: CDR1 KGHDR, CDR2 SFDVKD. CDR3 bases: TGTGTCACCAGTGCTCACCCCGTGGACAGGGACCCCTACAATGAGCAGTTCTTC. Translation gives CVTSAHPVDRDPYNEQFF.

V is TRBV4-1 and J is TRBJ1-2, with a tentative D call TRBD1 (5 bases). Trimming removed 2 bases from V and 7 bases from J, with 11 bases in between. This CDR3 has 13 amino acids. The germline gives CDR1 MGHRA, CDR2 YSYEKL. CDR3 sequence: CASSQLQASGYTF. Here the CDR3 DNA reads TGCGCCAGCAGCCAACTACAGGCTAGTGGCTACACCTTC.